The present TCR beta chain was sequenced within a study of blood T cell repertoires in COVID-19. Across the study: The origin of the acute and convalescent COVID-19 samples was the United States, Italy and Spain. PBMCs, B-cell-depleted T cells, or T cells were the source of the cDNA or gDNA that made up the material.

In the authors' workflow: Nucleated cell number was recorded as an estimate derived from reference gene primer amplification. The protocol was immunoSEQ multiplex PCR, while the TCRdb copy is restricted to in-frame clones and leaves out a portion. The V and J calls and clone size are taken from that table; D and trimming were inferred from the DNA. This sample has around 98,000 clones, with around nine tenths found just once. The sequence derives from a man aged 65 to 79 with acute or convalescent COVID-19. Source material: peripheral blood.

The CDR3 protein is CASHHLGGYYGYTF. The CDR3 coding sequence is TGTGCCAGCCATCACCTAGGGGGCTACTATGGCTACACCTTC. The chain employs TRBV6-6 and TRBJ1-2; 7 bases fit TRBD1. Germline V gives CDR1 MNHNY, CDR2 SVGAGI (reference sequence). The V segment lost 8 bases and the J segment 3 bases; nucleotides outside the gene matches: 9. The CDR3 runs to 14 residues.